Following are 28 T cell receptor beta chains from one sample sequenced in a study of PD-L1 blockade in urothelial cancer. Using immunoSEQ multiplex PCR, the repertoire was profiled, and TCRdb retains in-frame clones only, with some absent. Of under 40,000 clones in the sample, around 87% are singletons; the top ten hold more than 3%. The sequencing here drew on PBMCs, taken around atezolizumab (anti-PD-L1) treatment. These receptors were taken from a man in his fifties with urothelial cancer.

Only one count was recorded for this clone. This sequence joins TRBV2 and TRBJ2-2, with 11 bases matching TRBD2. The CDR3 covers 17 residues. The germline V gene encodes CDR1 SNHLY and CDR2 FYNNEI. V was pared by 8 bases and J by 0 bases, with 8 bases of the junction left unmatched. The CDR3 sequence: CASDSTSGRANTGELFF. In DNA, the CDR3 is TGTGCCAGCGACTCTACTAGCGGGAGAGCGAACACCGGGGAGCTGTTTTTT.

CDR3 protein: CASSLQTGPSYEQYF. CDR3 DNA sequence: TGTGCCAGCAGCCTCCAGACAGGACCCTCCTACGAGCAGTACTTC. The chain carries TRBV5-6 and TRBJ2-7, with D tentatively TRBD1 (6 bases). The CDR3 length is 15 residues. Germline V gene data show CDR1 as SGHDT and CDR2 as YYEEEE. V lost 4 bases to trimming and J lost 0 bases, with 14 bases between them.

V is TRBV4-1 and J is TRBJ2-3; 12 nucleotides match TRBD2. The CDR3 sequence is 17 residues long. V lost 2 bases, J lost 2 bases, and 5 bases stayed unmatched. CDR1 is MGHRA and CDR2 is YSYEKL in the germline V gene. CDR3 sequence: CASSQTGLAGNTDTQYF. The CDR3 region has the DNA TGCGCCAGCAGCCAAACTGGACTAGCGGGGAACACAGATACGCAGTATTTT.

In its sample, this clone was seen a few times. The chain employs TRBV28 and TRBJ2-7; possibly TRBD1 for D (6 bases). This CDR3 is built from 12 residues. CDR1 and CDR2 (germline): MDHEN, SYDVKM. Trimming shortened V by 1 base and J by 9 bases, and 10 bases separated the two germline ends. The CDR3 DNA reads as TGTGCCAGCAGTTTATTGGACAGTCTGCAGTACTTC. This codes for CASSLLDSLQYF. Variable domain in full (rest from reference TRBV28 and TRBJ2-7): DVKVTQSSRYLVKRTGEKVFLECVQDMDHENMFWYRQDPGLGLRLIYFSYDVKMKEKGDIPEGYSVSREKKERFSLILESASTNQTSMYLCASSLLDSLQYFGPGTRLTVT.

The chain employs TRBV27 and TRBJ2-7; D might be TRBD2 (6 bases). This CDR3 has 15 amino acids. Germline CDR1 and CDR2: MNHEY and SMNVEV (reference sequence). V was pared by 0 bases and J by 0 bases, with 9 bases between. CDR3 DNA sequence: TGTGCCAGCAGTTTATCACGGGGGTCCTCCTACGAGCAGTACTTC. Protein: CASSLSRGSSYEQYF.

In its sample, this clone was seen a few times. The chain combines TRBV4-2 with TRBJ1-4, with TRBD1 identical over 8 bases. After removal of 0 bases from V and 7 bases from J, the junction contained 7 bases not matched to a gene. The CDR3 sequence is 16 residues long. Germline-derived CDR1 and CDR2 are LGHNA and YNFKEQ. CDR3 nucleotides: TGTGCCAGCAGCCAAGATCAGGGGACAGGCGGTGAAAAACTGTTTTTT. Amino acids: CASSQDQGTGGEKLFF.

The chain has TRBV11-2 and TRBJ1-2; 12 bases align to TRBD1. The CDR3 contains 15 residues. Germline trimming cut 5 bases from V and 6 bases from J; bases unmatched to any gene: 7. From germline, CDR1 is SGHAT and CDR2 FQNNGV. CDR3 region: CASSRGTGGVDGYTF. The CDR3 DNA reads TGTGCCAGCAGCAGAGGGACAGGGGGCGTCGATGGCTACACCTTC.

The chain links TRBV5-5 to TRBJ1-2; a weak D match, TRBD1 (5 bases). V lost 0 bases and J lost 5, with 11 bases in between. This CDR3 comprises 14 residues. CDR1 and CDR2 from the germline V gene are SGHKS and YYEKEE (reference sequence). CDR3 coding DNA: TGTGCCAGCAGCTTGGAGGCAGGGCCTTATGGCTACACCTTC. Amino acid sequence: CASSLEAGPYGYTF.

This chain joins TRBV7-9 and TRBJ2-7; D call uncertain. CDR1 and CDR2 (germline): SEHNR, FQNEAQ (reference sequence). The CDR3 is made up of 11 amino acids. The CDR3 here is CVVDTAYEQYF. CDR3 bases: TGTGTCGTCGACACCGCCTACGAGCAGTACTTC.

The chain is built from TRBV5-1 and TRBJ2-2; D may be TRBD1 (6 bases). V shed 4 bases and J shed 3 bases, with 13 bases lying between them. The CDR3 runs 15 residues. Looked up from germline, CDR1 is SGHRS and CDR2 is YFSETQ. CDR3 residues: CASSPDRIHTGELFF. The CDR3 DNA reads TGCGCCAGCAGCCCGGACAGAATCCACACCGGGGAGCTGTTTTTT. Looking up the rest from reference TRBV5-1 and TRBJ2-2 gives the full variable domain: KAGVTQTPRYLIKTRGQQVTLSCSPISGHRSVSWYQQTPGQGLQFLFEYFSETQRNKGNFPGRFSGRQFSNSRSEMNVSTLELGDSALYLCASSPDRIHTGELFFGEGSRLTVL.

This chain uses TRBV5-6 with TRBJ1-3, with a tentative D call TRBD1 (5 bases). Germline assignment: CDR1 SGHDT and CDR2 YYEEEE. The V end lost 10 bases, the J end lost 2 bases, and 13 bases lay between the germline ends. This CDR3 spans 13 amino acids. Written as DNA, the CDR3 is TGTGCCGTACAGGAGCAACCTGGAAACACCATATATTTT. This gives the protein CAVQEQPGNTIYF.

V gene TRBV6-5 combines with J gene TRBJ2-1; weak D call: TRBD1 (5 bases). Trimming removed 5 bases at V and 8 bases at J, with 10 bases between. The V gene's germline CDR1 is MNHEY and CDR2 SVGAGI. The length of the CDR3 is 12 residues. The DNA of the CDR3 is TGTGCCAGCAGTCCTACAGGCTATGAGCAGTTCTTC. It yields the protein CASSPTGYEQFF.

This chain links TRBV27 with TRBJ1-4, with TRBD1 as a possible D gene (6 bases). CDR1 and CDR2 (germline): MNHEY, SMNVEV (reference sequence). This CDR3 region has 13 residues. V lost 3 bases and J lost 8, with 10 bases in between. CDR3 sequence reads: CASSFRGEEKLFF. The CDR3 nucleotides read TGTGCCAGCAGTTTCAGGGGAGAGGAAAAACTGTTTTTT.

The V and J genes are TRBV14 and TRBJ1-1; no clear D gene. This CDR3 is 14 amino acids long. V lost 0 bases, J lost 11 bases, and 16 bases lay in between. Germline CDR1 SGHDN, CDR2 FVKESK. CDR3 sequence (DNA): TGTGCCAGCAGCCAAGATTTCAGGCCGATTTCGGCTTTCTTT. Encoded protein: CASSQDFRPISAFF.

The V and J genes are TRBV9 and TRBJ2-7, with no clear D. CDR3 size: 16 residues. Trimming took off 0 bases at V and 1 base at J, with 14 bases between the two ends. Germline CDR1 is SGDLS and CDR2 is YYNGEE. This CDR3 reads CASSVGPTLPSYEQYF. CDR3 coding DNA: TGTGCCAGCAGCGTAGGACCGACTTTACCGTCCTACGAGCAGTACTTC.

The chain carries TRBV21-1 and TRBJ1-5; the tabulated D call, TRBD1, remains unverified against the DNA. TRBV21-1 has pseudogene status. The CDR3 contains 16 residues. CDR3 residues: CASSKALQHSNQPQHF. CDR3 nucleotides: TGTGCCAGCAGCAAAGCGCTACAGCATAGCAATCAGCCCCAGCATTTT.

CDR3 sequence: CASSLVVAYEQYF. As DNA, the CDR3 is TGTGCCAGCAGCCTGGTGGTAGCCTACGAGCAGTACTTC. The chain links TRBV5-5 to TRBJ2-7; no clear D gene. Germline V gene sequence: CDR1 SGHKS, CDR2 YYEKEE (reference sequence). Trimming took off 4 bases at V and 2 bases at J, with 10 bases between the two ends. The CDR3 is made up of 13 amino acids.

This rearrangement joins TRBV7-8 to TRBJ2-7; D is undetermined. V lost 2 bases to trimming and J lost 3 bases, with 5 bases between them. The CDR3 contains 12 residues. Germline V gene data show CDR1 as SGHVS and CDR2 as FQNEAQ. CDR3: CASSLRVYEQYF. The CDR3 DNA is TGTGCCAGCAGCTTACGGGTCTACGAGCAGTACTTC.

The chain couples TRBV5-6 to TRBJ2-5; TRBD1 matches 10 bases. From germline, CDR1 is SGHDT and CDR2 YYEEEE. This CDR3 is 15 amino acids long. V dropped 2 bases and J dropped 5; count of bases not matched to a gene: 6. For the CDR3, the DNA is TGTGCCAGCAGCTTAACGGGACAGGGGTCGGAGACCCAGTACTTC. Its translation: CASSLTGQGSETQYF.

The V call is TRBV11-2, the J call TRBJ2-7; 9 bases are a match to TRBD1. The CDR3 has 16 amino acids. In germline, CDR1 is SGHAT, CDR2 FQNNGV. V lost 1 base and J lost 0; bases outside the gene matches: 4. Written as DNA, the CDR3 is TGTGCCAGCAGCTTAGGTAGACAGGGGGACTCCTACGAGCAGTACTTC. Its translation is CASSLGRQGDSYEQYF.

The rearrangement joins TRBV29-1 to TRBJ2-7; TRBD1 matches at 7 bases. In germline, CDR1 is SQVTM, CDR2 ANQGSEA. The CDR3 length is 14 residues. With 4 bases clipped from V and 5 bases from J, the junction kept 11 bases outside the gene matches. In DNA, the CDR3 is TGCAGCGTTGGGGGAATGACAGGGCTGAACGAGCAGTACTTC. As protein: CSVGGMTGLNEQYF.

The chain is built from TRBV29-1 and TRBJ1-3; D remains ambiguous. Trimming removed 4 bases from V and 0 bases from J, with 4 bases in between. Per germline, CDR1 SQVTM and CDR2 ANQGSEA. This CDR3 is built from 12 residues. The CDR3 here is CSVAISGNTIYF. CDR3 coding DNA: TGCAGCGTTGCCATCTCTGGAAACACCATATATTTT.

This clone has a single count. The V gene is TRBV13, the J gene TRBJ2-3; D not certain. The CDR3 covers 15 residues. Trimming took off 5 bases at V and 0 bases at J, with 12 bases between the two ends. CDR1 is PRHDT, CDR2 FYEKMQ, per germline (reference sequence). The CDR3 is CASSEESSSTDTQYF. CDR3 coding DNA: TGTGCCAGCAGCGAGGAATCATCTAGCACAGATACGCAGTATTTT.

The chain links TRBV4-3 to TRBJ2-7; 8 nucleotides agree with TRBD2. The germline V gene encodes CDR1 LGHNA and CDR2 YSLEER. This CDR3 has 14 residues. V was clipped by 0 bases and J by 4 bases; unmatched bases: 2. CDR3 sequence (DNA): TGCGCCAGCAGCCAAGATGAGCGGGGGTACGAGCAGTACTTC. Residues: CASSQDERGYEQYF.

This chain uses TRBV12-2 with TRBJ2-1; TRBD2, the table's D call, was not compared with the DNA. TRBV12-2 represents a pseudogene. The CDR3 runs 20 residues. CDR3: CASRLGSGLAHENSYNEQFF. CDR3 in DNA: TGTGCAAGTCGCTTAGGGTCGGGACTAGCGCATGAAAATTCCTACAATGAGCAGTTCTTC.

The chain combines TRBV19 with TRBJ1-1; 8 positions agree with TRBD1. Germline CDR1 reads LNHDA; CDR2 reads SQIVND (reference sequence). The CDR3 length is 15 residues. The V segment lost 5 bases and the J segment 3 bases; nucleotides outside the gene matches: 8. The CDR3 region has the DNA TGTGCCAGTAGTCTGACGACAGGGGCCCACACTGAAGCTTTCTTT. Its translation: CASSLTTGAHTEAFF.

This chain uses TRBV27 with TRBJ2-5; D might be TRBD1 (6 bases). The end of the DNA is better explained by TRBJ2-7, so the J call may be wrong. Germline V gene lookup returns CDR1 MNHEY and CDR2 SMNVEV (reference sequence). The CDR3 has 14 residues. The CDR3 protein is CASRHSDSRVEQYF. The CDR3 DNA sequence: TGTGCCAGCAGACACTCGGACAGCCGAGTCGAGCAGTACTTC.

The V gene is TRBV11-2, the J gene TRBJ2-1; a weak D match, TRBD2 (6 bases). Looked up from germline, CDR1 is SGHAT and CDR2 is FQNNGV. The CDR3 length is 15 residues. V was pared by 5 bases and J by 5 bases, with 16 bases between. As DNA, the CDR3 is TGTGCCAGCAGCCTCCGGGGGAGAGCTAACAATGAGCAGTTCTTC. This gives the protein CASSLRGRANNEQFF.